The 26 T cell receptor beta chains below come from one sample, sequenced in a study of T cell repertoires and leukemia-associated antigens. These receptors have no known antigen. TCRdb re-analysed the 5' RACE reads in MiXCR, keeping a single row per CDR3 protein. This table has over 8,500 distinct CDR3 sequences, approximately 45% appearing once. The sequenced sample consisted of CD3+ T cells sorted from blood and cultured. All receptors derive from a female donor in good health.

This clonotype was seen ten or more times. One end of the junction varies from germline; a read error may be responsible. V gene TRBV7-7 combines with J gene TRBJ2-3; weak D call: TRBD2 (6 bases). There are 15 residues in the CDR3. Germline V gives CDR1 SSHAT, CDR2 FNYEAQ (reference sequence). The chain's CDR3 is CASSLGDSNTDTQYF. DNA of the CDR3: TGTGCTAGCAGCTTAGGGGACTCAAACACAGATACGCAGTATTTT. The full variable domain, in which reference TRBV7-7 and TRBJ2-3 provide the parts outside the CDR3, is GAGVSQSPRYKVTKRGQDVTLRCDPISSHATLYWYQQALGQGPEFLTYFNYEAQPDKSGLPSDRFSAERPEGSISTLTIQRTEQRDSAMYRCASSLGDSNTDTQYFGPGTRLTVL.

By frequency in the sample, this clonotype is medium-sized. This sequence joins TRBV9 and TRBJ2-1; 7 bases are a match to TRBD2. Germline V gene data show CDR1 as SGDLS and CDR2 as YYNGEE. The CDR3 contains 16 residues. J was trimmed by 4 bases and V by 0 bases; bases with no gene match: 7. The DNA for the CDR3 is TGTGCCAGCAGCGTAGGGTCTAGCGGCCTTTACAATGAGCAGTTCTTC. As protein: CASSVGSSGLYNEQFF.

This clonotype was seen a few times. The V and J genes are TRBV19 and TRBJ2-7; D is unresolved. The V gene lost 4 bases and the J gene lost 7 bases, with 11 bases spanning the gap. The CDR3 contains 12 residues. Germline CDR1 and CDR2: LNHDA and SQIVND (reference sequence). The CDR3 protein is CASSTDPREQYF. The CDR3 nucleotides read TGTGCCAGTAGTACGGACCCACGGGAGCAGTACTTC.

For this clonotype: An end of the junction does not agree with germline; a read error may underlie this. The chain couples TRBV3-1 to TRBJ2-5; TRBD2 aligns across 13 bases. Per germline, CDR1 LGHDT and CDR2 YNNKEL (reference sequence). This CDR3 has 16 residues. The CDR3 DNA reads as TGTGCCAGCAACCAAGCCGGGACTAGCGGGAAAGAGACCCAGTACTTC. Encoded protein: CASNQAGTSGKETQYF.

The V gene is TRBV20-1, the J gene TRBJ2-7; D gene uncertain. The CDR3 extends over 14 amino acids. The ends were cut back, 7 bases at V and 5 bases at J, with 21 bases in the middle. The V gene's germline CDR1 is DFQATT and CDR2 SNEGSKA (reference sequence). CDR3 loop: CSVKKAREVDEQYF. The CDR3 DNA reads TGCAGTGTCAAGAAGGCGAGAGAGGTCGACGAGCAGTACTTC.

The rearrangement links TRBV27 to TRBJ1-2, with a tentative D call TRBD1 (6 bases). Trimming shortened V by 6 bases and J by 4 bases, and 18 bases separated the two germline ends. The CDR3 is 15 residues long. Per the germline V gene, CDR1 is MNHEY and CDR2 is SMNVEV (reference sequence). The CDR3 DNA is TGTGCCAGCAGAAAAAACCCGACAGGCCCCTATGGCTACACCTTC. Translating it yields CASRKNPTGPYGYTF.

The J gene is TRBJ2-1, the V gene TRBV20-1; 8 nucleotides line up with TRBD2. V lost 1 base to trimming and J lost 4 bases; unmatched junction nucleotides: 3. Germline V CDR1 and CDR2: DFQATT, SNEGSKA (reference sequence). The CDR3 runs 14 residues. The CDR3 reads CSARGQREYNEQFF. The CDR3 DNA follows: TGCAGTGCTAGAGGGCAGCGGGAGTACAATGAGCAGTTCTTC.

The rearrangement links TRBV20-1 to TRBJ2-1; TRBD2 matches 11 bases. V was clipped by 3 bases and J by 0 bases; unmatched bases: 4. This CDR3 spans 16 amino acids. Germline V gene data show CDR1 as DFQATT and CDR2 as SNEGSKA (reference sequence). The CDR3 DNA sequence: TGCAGTGCTAGTGTTGGGACTAGCGGCTCCTACAATGAGCAGTTCTTC. Protein product: CSASVGTSGSYNEQFF.

This clonotype was counted a few times. The chain links TRBV5-1 to TRBJ2-2, with D tentatively TRBD1 or TRBD2 (7 bases each). Germline CDR1 is SGHRS and CDR2 is YFSETQ. CDR3 length equals 15 residues. With 4 bases removed from V and 6 bases from J, the gap between germline ends came to 16 bases. CDR3 bases: TGCGCCAGCAGCCGGGGGGACAGCCACTCCGGGGAGCTGTTTTTT. Its protein is CASSRGDSHSGELFF.

This chain connects TRBV27 to TRBJ2-7; 8 nucleotides align to TRBD1. The CDR3 has 13 amino acids. The germline gives CDR1 MNHEY, CDR2 SMNVEV (reference sequence). V was clipped by 6 bases and J by 6 bases; unmatched bases: 7. CDR3: CASRRTGTGEQYF. Here the CDR3 DNA reads TGTGCCAGCAGACGCACTGGGACAGGCGAGCAGTACTTC.

The V and J genes are TRBV7-2 and TRBJ2-5, with D possibly called TRBD1 or TRBD2 (5 bases each). The CDR3 is 16 residues long. The ends were cut back, 3 bases at V and 5 bases at J, with 19 bases in the middle. Per germline, CDR1 SGHTA and CDR2 FQGNSA. This chain's CDR3 is CASSFVGTAGRETQYF. CDR3 DNA sequence: TGTGCCAGCAGCTTCGTCGGGACCGCCGGGCGGGAGACCCAGTACTTC.

This clonotype was observed a handful of times. The V gene is TRBV18, the J gene TRBJ2-1; tentatively, D is TRBD1 or TRBD2 (5 bases each). The V end lost 3 bases, the J end lost 3 bases, and 15 bases lay between the germline ends. The CDR3 extends over 16 amino acids. Per germline, CDR1 KGHSH and CDR2 LQKENI. The CDR3 DNA reads TGTGCCAGCTCACCGTCACTAGGGGATCACTACAATGAGCAGTTCTTC. Protein: CASSPSLGDHYNEQFF. The full variable domain, its missing parts supplied by reference TRBV18 and TRBJ2-1, is NAGVMQNPRHLVRRRGQEARLRCSPMKGHSHVYWYRQLPEEGLKFMVYLQKENIIDESGMPKERFSAEFPKEGPSILRIQQVVRGDSAAYFCASSPSLGDHYNEQFFGPGTRLTVL.

The chain joins TRBV4-3 to TRBJ2-2; D is undetermined. Trimming removed 0 bases from V and 3 bases from J, with 8 bases in between. Looked up from germline, CDR1 is LGHNA and CDR2 is YSLEER. The CDR3 has 15 amino acids. In DNA, the CDR3 is TGCGCCAGCAGCCAAGAAGAAGGGTACACCGGGGAGCTGTTTTTT. Translation gives CASSQEEGYTGELFF.

This clonotype was seen a few times. The V gene is TRBV5-1, the J gene TRBJ2-4; D remains unclear. This CDR3 has 14 residues. Between the trimmed V and J ends, which lost 4 bases and 1 base, there was a span of 9 bases. Germline CDR1 is SGHRS and CDR2 is YFSETQ. The CDR3 DNA follows: TGCGCCAGCAGCCCAACTGTCGCCAAAAACATTCAGTACTTC. This encodes CASSPTVAKNIQYF.

In the case of this clonotype: A single base separates this from a much larger clone, so it may be a read error. The rearrangement uses TRBV7-9 and TRBJ1-1, with D possibly matching TRBD1 (5 bases). The CDR3 extends over 15 amino acids. The germline V gene encodes CDR1 SEHNR and CDR2 FQNEAQ (reference sequence). CDR3 bases: TGTGGCAGCAGCTTGAAGGGGCTTATGAACACTGAAGCTTTCTTT. Encoded protein: CGSSLKGLMNTEAFF.

CDR3 sequence reads: CASSEELAGADTQYF. CDR3 nucleotides: TGTGCCAGCAGTGAAGAGTTAGCGGGAGCGGATACGCAGTATTTT. The V gene is TRBV2, the J gene TRBJ2-3; 9 bases match TRBD2. Germline CDR1 is SNHLY and CDR2 is FYNNEI. V shed 1 base, J shed 6 bases, and the junction held 5 bases outside the gene matches. This CDR3 comprises 15 residues. The full variable domain, with the rest looked up from reference TRBV2 and TRBJ2-3, is EPEVTQTPSHQVTQMGQEVILRCVPISNHLYFYWYRQILGQKVEFLVSFYNNEISEKSEIFDDQFSVERPDGSNFTLKIRSTKLEDSAMYFCASSEELAGADTQYFGPGTRLTVL.

This clonotype was seen ten or more times. V and J are TRBV7-6 and TRBJ1-5; unclear D gene. Germline V gene lookup returns CDR1 SGHVS and CDR2 FNYEAQ. The CDR3 sequence is 14 residues long. The ends were cut back, 1 base at V and 3 bases at J, with 7 bases in the middle. The CDR3 DNA is TGTGCCAGCAGCTTAGATCCCAACAATCAGCCCCAGCATTTT. It encodes CASSLDPNNQPQHF.

This clonotype turned up a few times. The germline gene is not matched at one end of the junction; a read error may be the cause. This chain uses TRBV6-1 with TRBJ1-5; weak D call: TRBD1 (5 bases). Germline V lookup: CDR1 MNHNS, CDR2 SASEGT. CDR3 length: 14 amino acids. The CDR3 bases are TGTACCAGCGATGGGACCATTAGCAATCAGCCCCAGCATTTT. This gives the protein CTSDGTISNQPQHF.

The chain carries TRBV4-2 and TRBJ2-1; TRBD2 matches 8 bases. The J segment lost 6 bases and the V segment lost 0 bases, leaving 7 bases of the junction unmatched. This CDR3 comprises 16 residues. Germline CDR1 is LGHNA and CDR2 is YNFKEQ. The chain's CDR3 is CASSQEYGRAANEQFF. Written as DNA, the CDR3 is TGTGCCAGCAGCCAAGAATACGGGAGGGCCGCCAATGAGCAGTTCTTC.

V gene TRBV7-2 combines with J gene TRBJ2-7; the match to TRBD1 covers 8 bases. Germline V gives CDR1 SGHTA, CDR2 FQGNSA. Trimming cost V 3 bases and J 0 bases; bases outside gene matches: 4. This CDR3 spans 15 amino acids. The CDR3 spells CASSLAGTGSYEQYF. CDR3 in DNA: TGTGCCAGCAGCTTGGCCGGGACAGGCTCCTACGAGCAGTACTTC.

The CDR3 reads CASSVGLRTQGDEQFF. CDR3 bases: TGTGCCAGCAGCGTAGGATTGCGGACACAAGGCGATGAGCAGTTCTTC. This chain links TRBV9 with TRBJ2-1, with D tentatively TRBD1 (5 bases). The CDR3 consists of 16 residues. Germline V gene data show CDR1 as SGDLS and CDR2 as YYNGEE. Deletions cut 0 bases from V and 8 bases from J, with 18 bases between.

The chain recombines TRBV19 with TRBJ2-7; no clear D. V lost 5 bases and J 3 bases, leaving 14 bases between the germline ends. This CDR3 is 14 amino acids long. Germline loops: CDR1 LNHDA, CDR2 SQIVND (reference sequence). For the CDR3, the DNA is TGTGCCAGTAGTCCCCAAGACATTTTCTACGAGCAGTACTTC. This translates into CASSPQDIFYEQYF.

Points on this clonotype: At one of its ends the junction is not consistent with the germline gene, which may arise from a read error. V is TRBV5-1 and J is TRBJ2-7, with 10 positions matching TRBD1. The CDR3 is 14 amino acids. The germline V gene has CDR1 SGHRS and CDR2 YFSETQ. This CDR3 reads CASSLGQGEDEQCF. The CDR3 DNA follows: TGCGCCAGCAGCTTAGGACAGGGGGAAGACGAGCAGTGCTTC.

By sample fraction, this clonotype is medium-sized. This chain's CDR3 is CASSAGQPEQYF. The CDR3 nucleotides are TGTGCCAGCAGCGCAGGACAGCCCGAGCAGTACTTC. This chain joins TRBV7-2 and TRBJ2-7; a possible D gene is TRBD1 (6 bases). CDR1 is SGHTA and CDR2 is FQGNSA in the germline V gene. Trimming shortened V by 5 bases and J by 6 bases, and 11 bases separated the two germline ends. The CDR3 loop spans 12 amino acids.

This clonotype was observed many times. The chain links TRBV13 to TRBJ2-1; 7 bases line up with TRBD2. CDR1 and CDR2 from the germline V gene are PRHDT and FYEKMQ (reference sequence). V shed 2 bases, J shed 5 bases, and the junction held 9 bases outside the gene matches. The CDR3 is 16 residues long. In DNA form, the CDR3 reads TGTGCCAGCAGCTTATATGTACTAGCGAGTGACAATGAGCAGTTCTTC. It codes for CASSLYVLASDNEQFF.

CDR3 in amino acids: CASSQRTDRNQPQHF. The CDR3, as DNA: TGCGCCAGCAGCCAGAGGACAGATCGCAATCAGCCCCAGCATTTT. The V gene is TRBV4-3, the J gene TRBJ1-5; D may be TRBD1 (6 bases). The CDR3 runs 15 residues. CDR1 is LGHNA and CDR2 is YSLEER in the germline V gene. Deletions cut 3 bases from V and 2 bases from J, with 11 bases between.